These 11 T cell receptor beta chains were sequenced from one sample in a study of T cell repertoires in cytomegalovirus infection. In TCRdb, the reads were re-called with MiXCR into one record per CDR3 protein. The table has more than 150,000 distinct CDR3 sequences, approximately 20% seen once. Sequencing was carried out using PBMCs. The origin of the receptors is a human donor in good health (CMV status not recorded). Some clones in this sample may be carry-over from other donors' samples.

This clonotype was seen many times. CDR3 residues: CASSLESDSTGSRSAFF. The DNA of the CDR3 is TGTGCCAGCAGCTTAGAATCGGACAGTACCGGATCTCGTAGTGCTTTCTTT. The V gene is TRBV7-8, the J gene TRBJ1-1; TRBD1 might be the D (6 bases). Per the germline V gene, CDR1 is SGHVS and CDR2 is FQNEAQ. V was cut by 1 base and J by 11 bases, with 26 bases left in between. The CDR3 covers 17 residues.

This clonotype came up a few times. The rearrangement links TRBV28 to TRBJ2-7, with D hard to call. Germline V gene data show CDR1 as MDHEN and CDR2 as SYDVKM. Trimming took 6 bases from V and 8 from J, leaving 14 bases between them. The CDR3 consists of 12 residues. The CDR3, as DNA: TGTGCCAGCAGGACGAACACTGGGCAGCAGTACTTC. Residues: CASRTNTGQQYF. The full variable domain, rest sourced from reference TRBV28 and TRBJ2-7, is DVKVTQSSRYLVKRTGEKVFLECVQDMDHENMFWYRQDPGLGLRLIYFSYDVKMKEKGDIPEGYSVSREKKERFSLILESASTNQTSMYLCASRTNTGQQYFGPGTRLTVT.

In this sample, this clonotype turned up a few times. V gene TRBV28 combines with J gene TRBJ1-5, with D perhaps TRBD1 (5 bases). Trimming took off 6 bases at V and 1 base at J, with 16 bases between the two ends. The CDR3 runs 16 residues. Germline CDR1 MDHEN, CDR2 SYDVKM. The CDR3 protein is CASRPLARDSNQPQHF. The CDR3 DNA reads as TGTGCCAGCAGGCCCTTGGCCCGGGACAGCAATCAGCCCCAGCATTTT.

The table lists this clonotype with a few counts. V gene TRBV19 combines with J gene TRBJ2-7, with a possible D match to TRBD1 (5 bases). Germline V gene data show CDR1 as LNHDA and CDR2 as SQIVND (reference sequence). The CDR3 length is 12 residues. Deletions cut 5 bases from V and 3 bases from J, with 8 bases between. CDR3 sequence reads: CASSYTGYEQYF. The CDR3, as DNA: TGTGCCAGTAGTTACACAGGCTACGAGCAGTACTTC.

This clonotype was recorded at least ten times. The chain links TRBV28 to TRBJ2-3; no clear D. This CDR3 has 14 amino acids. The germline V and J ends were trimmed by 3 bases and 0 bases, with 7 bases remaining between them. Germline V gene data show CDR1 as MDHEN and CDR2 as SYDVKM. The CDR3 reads CASSLPESTDTQYF. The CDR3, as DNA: TGTGCCAGCAGTTTGCCGGAAAGCACAGATACGCAGTATTTT.

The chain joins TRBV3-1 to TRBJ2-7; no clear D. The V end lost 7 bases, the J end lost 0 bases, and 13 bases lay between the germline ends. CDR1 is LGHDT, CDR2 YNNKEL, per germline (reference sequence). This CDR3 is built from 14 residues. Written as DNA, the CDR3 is TGTGCCAGCAAATGGTCTGGAAGCTCCTACGAGCAGTACTTC. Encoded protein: CASKWSGSSYEQYF.

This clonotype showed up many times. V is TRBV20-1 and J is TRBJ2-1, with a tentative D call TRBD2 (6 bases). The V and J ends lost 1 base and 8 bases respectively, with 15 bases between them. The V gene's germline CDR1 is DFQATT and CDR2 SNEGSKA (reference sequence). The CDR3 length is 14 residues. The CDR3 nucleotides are TGCAGTGCTAGAGTGGACGGGAGAGAATATGAGCAGTTCTTC. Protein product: CSARVDGREYEQFF.

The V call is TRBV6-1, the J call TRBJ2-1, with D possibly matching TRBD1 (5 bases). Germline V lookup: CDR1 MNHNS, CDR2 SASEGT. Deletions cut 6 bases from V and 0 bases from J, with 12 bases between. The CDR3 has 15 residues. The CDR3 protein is CASRPWTLSYNEQFF. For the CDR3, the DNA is TGTGCCAGCAGACCTTGGACACTCTCCTACAATGAGCAGTTCTTC.

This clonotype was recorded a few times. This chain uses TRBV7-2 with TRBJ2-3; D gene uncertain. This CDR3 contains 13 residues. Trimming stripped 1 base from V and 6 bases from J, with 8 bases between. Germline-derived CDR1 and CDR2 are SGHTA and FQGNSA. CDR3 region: CASSLVGMDTQYF. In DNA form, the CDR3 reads TGTGCCAGCAGCTTAGTAGGGATGGATACGCAGTATTTT.

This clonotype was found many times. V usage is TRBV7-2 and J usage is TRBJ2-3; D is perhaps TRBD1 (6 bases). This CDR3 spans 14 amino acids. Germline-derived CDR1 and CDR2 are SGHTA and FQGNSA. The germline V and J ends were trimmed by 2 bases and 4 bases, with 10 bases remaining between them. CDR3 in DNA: TGTGCCAGCAGCTTAAGCAGGGGTGCAGATACGCAGTATTTT. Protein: CASSLSRGADTQYF.

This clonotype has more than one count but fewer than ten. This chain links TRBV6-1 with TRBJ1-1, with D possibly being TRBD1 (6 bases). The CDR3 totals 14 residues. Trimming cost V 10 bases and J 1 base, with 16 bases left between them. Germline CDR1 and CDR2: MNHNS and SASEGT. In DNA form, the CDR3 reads TGTGCCACCCAAATGGGACAAGCGAACACTGAAGCTTTCTTT. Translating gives CATQMGQANTEAFF.